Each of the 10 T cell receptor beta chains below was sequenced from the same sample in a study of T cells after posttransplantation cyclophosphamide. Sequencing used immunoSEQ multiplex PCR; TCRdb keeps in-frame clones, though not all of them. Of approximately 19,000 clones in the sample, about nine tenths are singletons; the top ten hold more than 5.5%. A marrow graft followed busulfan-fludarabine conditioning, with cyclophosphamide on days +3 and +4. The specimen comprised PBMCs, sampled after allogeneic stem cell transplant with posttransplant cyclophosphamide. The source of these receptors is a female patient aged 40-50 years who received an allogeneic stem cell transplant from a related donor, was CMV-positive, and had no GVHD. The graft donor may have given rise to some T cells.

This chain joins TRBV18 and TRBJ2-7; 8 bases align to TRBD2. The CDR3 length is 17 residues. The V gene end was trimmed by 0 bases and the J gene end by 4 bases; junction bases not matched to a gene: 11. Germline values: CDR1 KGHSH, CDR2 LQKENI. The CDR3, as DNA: TGTGCCAGCTCACCACCTTTAAGGCTAGCGGGCAAATACGAGCAGTACTTC. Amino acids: CASSPPLRLAGKYEQYF.

The chain's CDR3 is CASSSQGPTHYTGELFF. CDR3 in DNA: TGTGCCAGCTCATCCCAGGGGCCCACTCACTACACCGGGGAGCTGTTTTTT. The gene calls are TRBV18 and TRBJ2-2, with a possible D match to TRBD1 (6 bases). The CDR3 spans 17 residues. Deletions cut 5 bases from V and 3 bases from J, with 19 bases between. Germline-derived CDR1 and CDR2 are KGHSH and LQKENI.

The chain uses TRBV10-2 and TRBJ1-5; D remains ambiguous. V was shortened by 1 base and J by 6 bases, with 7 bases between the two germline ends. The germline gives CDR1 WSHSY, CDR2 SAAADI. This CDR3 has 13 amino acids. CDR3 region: CASSEFRGQPQHF. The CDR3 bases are TGCGCCAGCAGTGAGTTCCGGGGTCAGCCCCAGCATTTT.

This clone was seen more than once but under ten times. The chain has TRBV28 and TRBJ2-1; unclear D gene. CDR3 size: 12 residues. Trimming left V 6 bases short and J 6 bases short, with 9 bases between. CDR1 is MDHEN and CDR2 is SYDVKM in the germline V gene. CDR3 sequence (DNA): TGTGCCAGCAGCCTACCCCCCAATGAGCAGTTCTTC. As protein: CASSLPPNEQFF.

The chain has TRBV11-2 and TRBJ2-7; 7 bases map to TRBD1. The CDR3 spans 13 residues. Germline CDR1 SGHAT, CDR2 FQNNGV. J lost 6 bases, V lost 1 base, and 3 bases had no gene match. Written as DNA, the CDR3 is TGTGCCAGCAGCTTAGGACAGGGTCGCGAGCAGTACTTC. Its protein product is CASSLGQGREQYF.

CDR3 amino acids: CASSVSSYEQYF. DNA of the CDR3: TGTGCCAGCAGCGTGAGCTCCTACGAGCAGTACTTC. The chain joins TRBV7-2 to TRBJ2-7, with D hard to call. The length of the CDR3 is 12 residues. Germline V gene data show CDR1 as SGHTA and CDR2 as FQGNSA. V lost 5 bases to trimming and J lost 0 bases, with 5 bases between them.

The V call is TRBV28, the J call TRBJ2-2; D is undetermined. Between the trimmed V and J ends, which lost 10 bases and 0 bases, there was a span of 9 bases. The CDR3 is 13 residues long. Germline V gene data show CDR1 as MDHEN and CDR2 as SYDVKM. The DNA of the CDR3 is TGTGCCACCCGAGGAACGAACACCGGGGAGCTGTTTTTT. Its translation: CATRGTNTGELFF.

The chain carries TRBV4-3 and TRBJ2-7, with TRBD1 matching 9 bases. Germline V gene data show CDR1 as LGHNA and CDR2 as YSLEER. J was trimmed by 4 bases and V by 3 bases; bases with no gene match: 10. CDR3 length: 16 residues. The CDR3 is CASSQDRGTGSYEQYF. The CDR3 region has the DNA TGCGCCAGCAGCCAGGACCGGGGGACAGGGAGTTACGAGCAGTACTTC.

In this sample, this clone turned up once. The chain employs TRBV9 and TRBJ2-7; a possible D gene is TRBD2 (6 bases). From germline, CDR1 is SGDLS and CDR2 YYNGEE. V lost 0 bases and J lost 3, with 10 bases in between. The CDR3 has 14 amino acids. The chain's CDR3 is CASSVVDSGYEQYF. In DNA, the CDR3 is TGTGCCAGCAGCGTAGTGGATAGCGGCTACGAGCAGTACTTC.

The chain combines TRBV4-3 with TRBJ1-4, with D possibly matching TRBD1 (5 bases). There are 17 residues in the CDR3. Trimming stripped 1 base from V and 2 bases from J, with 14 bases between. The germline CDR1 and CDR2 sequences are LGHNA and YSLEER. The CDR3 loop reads CASSQGGGVRTNEKLFF. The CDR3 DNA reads TGCGCCAGCAGCCAAGGCGGGGGAGTTCGGACTAATGAAAAACTGTTTTTT.